This T cell receptor (beta chain) was captured in a study of blood T cell repertoires in COVID-19. The V end lost 4 bases, the J end lost 4 bases, and 14 bases lay between the germline ends. Germline values: CDR1 SGDLS, CDR2 YYNGEE. This CDR3 comprises 14 residues. TCRdb keeps only in-frame clones here, not all; method: immunoSEQ multiplex PCR. The data show approximately 260,000 clones, 65% to 85% seen once. This clonotype was obtained from a woman aged 40 to 55 with active or convalescent COVID-19. V is TRBV9 and J is TRBJ1-1; tentatively, D is TRBD1 (6 bases). Sequenced sample: peripheral blood. CDR3 protein: CASSPFSGATEAFF. Written as DNA, the CDR3 is TGTGCCAGCAGCCCATTCTCAGGGGCCACTGAAGCTTTCTTT.